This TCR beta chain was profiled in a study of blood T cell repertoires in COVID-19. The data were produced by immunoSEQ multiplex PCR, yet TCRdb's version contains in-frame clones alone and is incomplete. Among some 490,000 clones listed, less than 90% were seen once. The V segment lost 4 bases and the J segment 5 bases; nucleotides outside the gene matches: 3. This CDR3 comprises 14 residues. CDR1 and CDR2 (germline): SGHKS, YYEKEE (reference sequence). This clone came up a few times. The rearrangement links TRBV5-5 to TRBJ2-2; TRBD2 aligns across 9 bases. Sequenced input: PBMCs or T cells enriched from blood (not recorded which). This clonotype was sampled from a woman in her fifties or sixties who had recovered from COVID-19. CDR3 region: CASSLGLATGELFF. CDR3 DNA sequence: TGTGCCAGCAGCCTTGGACTAGCGACCGGGGAGCTGTTTTTT.